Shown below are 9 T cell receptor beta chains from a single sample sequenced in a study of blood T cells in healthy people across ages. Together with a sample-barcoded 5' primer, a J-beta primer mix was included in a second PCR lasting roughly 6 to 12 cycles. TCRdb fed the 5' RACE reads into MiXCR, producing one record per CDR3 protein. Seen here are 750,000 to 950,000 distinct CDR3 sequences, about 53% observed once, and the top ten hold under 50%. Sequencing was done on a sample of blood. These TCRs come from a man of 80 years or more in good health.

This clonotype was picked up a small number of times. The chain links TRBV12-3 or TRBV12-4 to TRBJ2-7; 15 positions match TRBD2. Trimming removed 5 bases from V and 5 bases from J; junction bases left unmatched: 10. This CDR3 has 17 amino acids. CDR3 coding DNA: TGTGCCAGCAGTGCACCTCGGACTAGCGGGAGGGCCCACGAGCAGTACTTC. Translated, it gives CASSAPRTSGRAHEQYF.

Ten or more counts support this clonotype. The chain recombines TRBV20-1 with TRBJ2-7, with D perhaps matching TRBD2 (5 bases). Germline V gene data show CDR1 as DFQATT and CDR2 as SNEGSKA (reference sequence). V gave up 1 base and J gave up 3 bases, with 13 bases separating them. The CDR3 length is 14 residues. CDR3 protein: CSARVRWAGYEQYF. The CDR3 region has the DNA TGCAGTGCTAGAGTCCGGTGGGCGGGCTACGAGCAGTACTTC.

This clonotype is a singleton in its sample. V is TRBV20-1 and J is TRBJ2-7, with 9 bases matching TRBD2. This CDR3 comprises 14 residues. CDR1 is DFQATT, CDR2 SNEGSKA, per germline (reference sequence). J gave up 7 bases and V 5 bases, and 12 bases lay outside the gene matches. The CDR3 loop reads CSALAGVRNNEQYF. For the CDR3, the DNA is TGCAGTGCTTTAGCGGGAGTCAGGAACAATGAGCAGTACTTC.

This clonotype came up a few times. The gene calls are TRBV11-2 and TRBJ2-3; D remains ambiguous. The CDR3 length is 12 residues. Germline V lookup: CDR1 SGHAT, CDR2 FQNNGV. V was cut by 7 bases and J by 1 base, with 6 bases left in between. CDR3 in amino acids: CASNPRTDTQYF. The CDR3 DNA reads TGTGCCAGCAATCCCCGCACAGATACGCAGTATTTT.

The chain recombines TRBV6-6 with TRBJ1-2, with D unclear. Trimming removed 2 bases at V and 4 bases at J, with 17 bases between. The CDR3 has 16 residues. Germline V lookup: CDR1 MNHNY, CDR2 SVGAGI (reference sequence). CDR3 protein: CASSYPRSGASYGYTF. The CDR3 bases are TGTGCCAGCAGTTACCCCCGGAGTGGAGCAAGCTATGGCTACACCTTC.

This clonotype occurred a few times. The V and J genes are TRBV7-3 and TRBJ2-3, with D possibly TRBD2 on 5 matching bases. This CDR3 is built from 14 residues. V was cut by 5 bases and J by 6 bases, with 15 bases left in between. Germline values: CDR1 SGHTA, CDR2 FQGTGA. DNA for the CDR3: TGTGCCAGCAGCACTAGTAGGGTTGGGGATACGCAGTATTTT. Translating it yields CASSTSRVGDTQYF.

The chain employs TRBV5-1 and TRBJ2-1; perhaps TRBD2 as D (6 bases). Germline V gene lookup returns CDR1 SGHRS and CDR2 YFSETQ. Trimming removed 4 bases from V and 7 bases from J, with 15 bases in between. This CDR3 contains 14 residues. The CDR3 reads CASSEGGYGNEQFF. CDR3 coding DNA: TGCGCCAGCAGCGAGGGAGGCTATGGGAATGAGCAGTTCTTC.

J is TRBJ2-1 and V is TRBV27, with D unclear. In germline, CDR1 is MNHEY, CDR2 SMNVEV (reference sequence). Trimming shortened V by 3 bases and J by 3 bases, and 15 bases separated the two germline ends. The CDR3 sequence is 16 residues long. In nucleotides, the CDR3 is TGTGCCAGCAGTTTGTTGCCAGGCCGGAGCTACAATGAGCAGTTCTTC. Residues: CASSLLPGRSYNEQFF.

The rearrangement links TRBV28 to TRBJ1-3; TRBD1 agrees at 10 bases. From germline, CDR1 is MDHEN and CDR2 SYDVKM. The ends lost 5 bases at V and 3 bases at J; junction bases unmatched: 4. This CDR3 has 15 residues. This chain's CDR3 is CASSPRDRGGNTIYF. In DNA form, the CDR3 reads TGTGCCAGCAGTCCTAGGGACAGGGGTGGAAACACCATATATTTT. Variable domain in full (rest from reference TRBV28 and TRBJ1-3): DVKVTQSSRYLVKRTGEKVFLECVQDMDHENMFWYRQDPGLGLRLIYFSYDVKMKEKGDIPEGYSVSREKKERFSLILESASTNQTSMYLCASSPRDRGGNTIYFGEGSWLTVV.